One and the same sample provided the 3 T cell receptor beta chains below, sequenced in a study of beta chain features in type 1 diabetes. The isolated RNA, all of it, was reverse transcribed, so expressed TCRB transcripts were what got sequenced. Method: immunoSEQ multiplex PCR; TCRdb's copy keeps in-frame clones and lacks some. This sample has hundreds of thousands of clones, with around 16% found just once. The sequencing input was naive CD4+ T cells from blood. The source is a man younger than 30 in good health.

The gene calls are TRBV4-1 and TRBJ2-3, with a weak D call TRBD2 (6 bases). The length of the CDR3 is 15 residues. V gave up 3 bases and J gave up 1 base, with 11 bases separating them. Germline assignment: CDR1 MGHRA and CDR2 YSYEKL. This CDR3 is CASSHRGTRTDTQYF. The CDR3 DNA is TGCGCCAGCAGCCACCGGGGGACTCGCACAGATACGCAGTATTTT.

This clone has only a few counts. This sequence joins TRBV10-3 and TRBJ1-1; 8 bases line up with TRBD1. Germline assignment: CDR1 ENHRY and CDR2 SYGVKD. CDR3 size: 14 residues. V lost 7 bases, J lost 4 bases, and 8 bases stayed unmatched. The CDR3 region is CAITKTGDSTEAFF. The CDR3 bases are TGTGCCATCACCAAGACAGGGGATAGCACTGAAGCTTTCTTT.

The sample holds a few counts of this clone. The chain uses TRBV6-4 and TRBJ2-3, with D unclear. The CDR3 is made up of 11 amino acids. V was clipped by 5 bases and J by 6 bases, with 6 bases between them. Per the germline V gene, CDR1 is MRHNA and CDR2 is SNTAGT. Here the CDR3 DNA reads TGTGCCAGCAGTAACGGCGATACGCAGTATTTT. Its translation is CASSNGDTQYF.